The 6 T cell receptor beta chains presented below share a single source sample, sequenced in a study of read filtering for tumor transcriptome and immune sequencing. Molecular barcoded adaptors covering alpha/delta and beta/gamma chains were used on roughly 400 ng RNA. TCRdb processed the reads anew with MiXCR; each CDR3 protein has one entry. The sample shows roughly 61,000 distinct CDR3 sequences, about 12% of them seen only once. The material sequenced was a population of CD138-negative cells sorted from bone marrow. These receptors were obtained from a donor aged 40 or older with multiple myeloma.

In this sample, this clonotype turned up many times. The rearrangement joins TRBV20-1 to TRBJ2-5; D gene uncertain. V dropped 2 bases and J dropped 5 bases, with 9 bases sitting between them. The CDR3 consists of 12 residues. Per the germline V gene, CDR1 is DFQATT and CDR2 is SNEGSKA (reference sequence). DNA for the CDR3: TGCAGTGCTAGACGGGCCCGGGAGACCCAGTACTTC. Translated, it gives CSARRARETQYF.

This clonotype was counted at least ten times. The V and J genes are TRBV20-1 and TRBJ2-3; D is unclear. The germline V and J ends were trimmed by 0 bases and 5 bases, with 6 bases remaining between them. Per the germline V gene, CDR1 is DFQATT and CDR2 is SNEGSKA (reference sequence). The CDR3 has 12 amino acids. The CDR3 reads CSARDELDTQYF. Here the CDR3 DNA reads TGCAGTGCTAGAGACGAACTAGATACGCAGTATTTT.

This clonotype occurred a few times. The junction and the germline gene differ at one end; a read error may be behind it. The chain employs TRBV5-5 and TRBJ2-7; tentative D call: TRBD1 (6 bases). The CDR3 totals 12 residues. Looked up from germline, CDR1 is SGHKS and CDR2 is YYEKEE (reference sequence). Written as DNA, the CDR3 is TGTGCCGGCAGCACCAGGGGCCACGAGCAGTACTTC. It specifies CAGSTRGHEQYF.

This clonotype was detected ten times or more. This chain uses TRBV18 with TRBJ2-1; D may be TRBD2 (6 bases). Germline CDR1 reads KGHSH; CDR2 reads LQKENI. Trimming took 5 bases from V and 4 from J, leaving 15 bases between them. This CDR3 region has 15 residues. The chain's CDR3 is CASSVQGGRYNEQFF. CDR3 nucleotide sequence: TGTGCCAGCTCAGTTCAGGGAGGAAGATACAATGAGCAGTTCTTC.

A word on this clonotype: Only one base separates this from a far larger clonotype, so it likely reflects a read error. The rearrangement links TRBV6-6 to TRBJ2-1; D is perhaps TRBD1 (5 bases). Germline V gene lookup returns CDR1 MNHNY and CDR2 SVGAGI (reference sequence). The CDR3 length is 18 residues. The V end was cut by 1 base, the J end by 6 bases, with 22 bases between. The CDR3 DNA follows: TGTGCCAGCAGTTACTATGAAGGTGTGGCAGGGAAATTCAATGAGCAGTTCTTC. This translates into CASSYYEGVAGKFNEQFF.

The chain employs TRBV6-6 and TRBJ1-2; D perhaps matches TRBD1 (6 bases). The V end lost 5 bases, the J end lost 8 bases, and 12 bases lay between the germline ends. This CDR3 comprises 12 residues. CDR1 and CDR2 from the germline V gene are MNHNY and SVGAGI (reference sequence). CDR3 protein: CASSLSTGGYTF. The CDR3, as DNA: TGTGCCAGCAGTCTATCCACAGGGGGCTACACCTTC.